The 9 T cell receptor beta chains in this list originate from one sample, sequenced in a study of OX40 agonist ivuxolimab in advanced cancers. Some clones are missing from TCRdb's copy, which holds only in-frame ones; the method was immunoSEQ multiplex PCR. Of more than 60,000 clones detected, over 75% appear once; the ten largest clones hold roughly 0.66%. Specimen: CD4+ or CD8+ T cells sorted from blood, collected in a trial of the OX40 agonist ivuxolimab. The receptors were gathered from an adult with an advanced solid tumor such as melanoma, head and neck, liver or kidney cancer.

The V gene is TRBV6-1, the J gene TRBJ1-3; D is possibly TRBD1 (6 bases). CDR1 MNHNS and CDR2 SASEGT come from the germline V gene. Trimming took off 6 bases at V and 0 bases at J, with 12 bases between the two ends. This CDR3 is 15 amino acids long. In DNA, the CDR3 is TGTGCCAGCAGCGGACAGTTCAACTCTGGAAACACCATATATTTT. It translates to CASSGQFNSGNTIYF.

Only one count was recorded for this clone. The V and J genes are TRBV28 and TRBJ2-1, with 9 bases matching TRBD2. This CDR3 contains 15 residues. In germline, CDR1 is MDHEN, CDR2 SYDVKM. V was clipped by 6 bases and J by 2 bases; unmatched bases: 5. The CDR3: CASRSGGGAYNEQFF. DNA of the CDR3: TGTGCCAGCAGGTCGGGCGGGGGGGCCTACAATGAGCAGTTCTTC.

The V and J genes are TRBV30 and TRBJ2-7, with TRBD2 matching 11 bases. CDR1 GTSNPN and CDR2 SVGIG come from the germline V gene (reference sequence). V lost 4 bases to trimming and J lost 0 bases; unmatched junction nucleotides: 5. The CDR3 loop spans 15 amino acids. CDR3 region: CAWTVAGGDSYEQYF. The DNA of the CDR3 is TGTGCCTGGACAGTAGCGGGGGGGGACTCCTACGAGCAGTACTTC.

The gene calls are TRBV6-6 and TRBJ2-2, with no clear D. The CDR3 has 14 amino acids. CDR1 and CDR2 from the germline V gene are MNHNY and SVGAGI (reference sequence). Trimming removed 7 bases at V and 6 bases at J, with 15 bases between. The CDR3 bases are TGTGCCAGCATTTTGACGGGCGCCCCCGGGGAGCTGTTTTTT. Its protein is CASILTGAPGELFF.

This clone is a singleton in its sample. The V gene is TRBV18, the J gene TRBJ1-6; no definite D call. With 3 bases removed from V and 0 bases from J, the gap between germline ends came to 12 bases. Germline-derived CDR1 and CDR2 are KGHSH and LQKENI. The CDR3 loop spans 17 amino acids. The CDR3 region has the DNA TGTGCCAGCTCACCCGGTCGTGGGGTCTCCTATAATTCACCCCTCCACTTT. It encodes CASSPGRGVSYNSPLHF.

The genes are TRBV7-9 and TRBJ1-5; D uncertain. The germline CDR1 and CDR2 sequences are SEHNR and FQNEAQ (reference sequence). Trimming took 4 bases from V and 4 from J, leaving 11 bases between them. The CDR3 is made up of 14 amino acids. CDR3 sequence reads: CASSSRLGNQPQHF. In DNA form, the CDR3 reads TGTGCCAGCAGCTCCCGGTTGGGTAATCAGCCCCAGCATTTT.

Only a few counts were recorded for this clone. CDR3 in amino acids: CASSSRGYGGELFF. The CDR3 DNA reads TGTGCCAGCAGCTCGCGGGGGTATGGCGGGGAGCTGTTTTTT. The chain employs TRBV7-3 and TRBJ2-2; 7 positions match TRBD2. V dropped 4 bases and J dropped 7; count of bases not matched to a gene: 6. Germline V gene lookup returns CDR1 SGHTA and CDR2 FQGTGA. The CDR3 is 14 residues long.

J is TRBJ1-2 and V is TRBV7-2; 7 bases align to TRBD1. Unmatched junction bases numbered 8, after V lost 5 bases and J lost 5 bases. Germline assignment: CDR1 SGHTA and CDR2 FQGNSA. This CDR3 has 14 residues. CDR3 protein: CASSPTGLTYGYTF. The CDR3 DNA reads as TGTGCCAGCAGCCCGACAGGGTTAACGTATGGCTACACCTTC.

The chain joins TRBV6-1 to TRBJ1-4; tentatively, D is TRBD1 (5 bases). Looked up from germline, CDR1 is MNHNS and CDR2 is SASEGT. V was shortened by 8 bases and J by 2 bases, with 12 bases between the two germline ends. The CDR3 is made up of 14 amino acids. The DNA of the CDR3 is TGTGCCAGCCGGTTGGGGGGTACTAATGAAAAACTGTTTTTT. Protein: CASRLGGTNEKLFF.